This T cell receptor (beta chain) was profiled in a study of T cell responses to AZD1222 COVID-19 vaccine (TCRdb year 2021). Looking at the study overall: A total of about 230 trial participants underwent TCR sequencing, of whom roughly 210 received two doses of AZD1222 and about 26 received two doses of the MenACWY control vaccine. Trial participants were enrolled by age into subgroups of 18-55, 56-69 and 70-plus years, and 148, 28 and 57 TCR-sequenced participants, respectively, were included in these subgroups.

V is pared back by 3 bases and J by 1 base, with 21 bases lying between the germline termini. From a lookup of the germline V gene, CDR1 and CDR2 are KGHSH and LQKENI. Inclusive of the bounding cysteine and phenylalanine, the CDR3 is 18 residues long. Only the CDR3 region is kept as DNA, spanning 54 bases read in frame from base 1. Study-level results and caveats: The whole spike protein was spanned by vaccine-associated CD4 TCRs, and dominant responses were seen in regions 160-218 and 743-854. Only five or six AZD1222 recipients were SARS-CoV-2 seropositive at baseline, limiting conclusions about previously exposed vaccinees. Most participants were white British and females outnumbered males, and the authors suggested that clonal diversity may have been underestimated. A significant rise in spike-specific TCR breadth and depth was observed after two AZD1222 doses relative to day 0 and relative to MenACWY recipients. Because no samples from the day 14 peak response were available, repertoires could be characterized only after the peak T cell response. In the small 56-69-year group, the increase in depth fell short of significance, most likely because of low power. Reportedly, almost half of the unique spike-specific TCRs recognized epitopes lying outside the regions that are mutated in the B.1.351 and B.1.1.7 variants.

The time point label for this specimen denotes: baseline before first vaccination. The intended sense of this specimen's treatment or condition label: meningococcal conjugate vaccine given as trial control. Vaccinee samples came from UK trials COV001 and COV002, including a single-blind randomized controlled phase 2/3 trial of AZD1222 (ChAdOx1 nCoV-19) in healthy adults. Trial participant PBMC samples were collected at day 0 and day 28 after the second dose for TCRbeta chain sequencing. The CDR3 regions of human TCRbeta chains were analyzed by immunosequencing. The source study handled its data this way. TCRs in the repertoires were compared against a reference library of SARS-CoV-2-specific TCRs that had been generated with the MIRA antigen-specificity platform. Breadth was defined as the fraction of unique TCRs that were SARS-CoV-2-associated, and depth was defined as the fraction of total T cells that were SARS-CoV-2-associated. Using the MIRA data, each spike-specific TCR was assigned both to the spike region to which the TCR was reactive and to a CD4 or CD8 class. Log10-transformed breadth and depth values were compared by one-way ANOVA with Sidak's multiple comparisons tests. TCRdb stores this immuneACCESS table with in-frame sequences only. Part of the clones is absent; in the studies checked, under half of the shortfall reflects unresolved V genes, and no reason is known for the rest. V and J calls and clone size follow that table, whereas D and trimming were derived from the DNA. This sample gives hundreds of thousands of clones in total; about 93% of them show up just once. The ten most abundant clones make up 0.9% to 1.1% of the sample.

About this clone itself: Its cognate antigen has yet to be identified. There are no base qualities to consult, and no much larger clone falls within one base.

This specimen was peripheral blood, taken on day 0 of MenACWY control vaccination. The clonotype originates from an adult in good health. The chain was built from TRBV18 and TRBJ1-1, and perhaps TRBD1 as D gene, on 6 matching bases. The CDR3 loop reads CASSPTLTGIGANTEAFF. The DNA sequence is TGTGCCAGCTCACCTACTTTGACAGGAATTGGGGCGAACACTGAAGCTTTCTTT.